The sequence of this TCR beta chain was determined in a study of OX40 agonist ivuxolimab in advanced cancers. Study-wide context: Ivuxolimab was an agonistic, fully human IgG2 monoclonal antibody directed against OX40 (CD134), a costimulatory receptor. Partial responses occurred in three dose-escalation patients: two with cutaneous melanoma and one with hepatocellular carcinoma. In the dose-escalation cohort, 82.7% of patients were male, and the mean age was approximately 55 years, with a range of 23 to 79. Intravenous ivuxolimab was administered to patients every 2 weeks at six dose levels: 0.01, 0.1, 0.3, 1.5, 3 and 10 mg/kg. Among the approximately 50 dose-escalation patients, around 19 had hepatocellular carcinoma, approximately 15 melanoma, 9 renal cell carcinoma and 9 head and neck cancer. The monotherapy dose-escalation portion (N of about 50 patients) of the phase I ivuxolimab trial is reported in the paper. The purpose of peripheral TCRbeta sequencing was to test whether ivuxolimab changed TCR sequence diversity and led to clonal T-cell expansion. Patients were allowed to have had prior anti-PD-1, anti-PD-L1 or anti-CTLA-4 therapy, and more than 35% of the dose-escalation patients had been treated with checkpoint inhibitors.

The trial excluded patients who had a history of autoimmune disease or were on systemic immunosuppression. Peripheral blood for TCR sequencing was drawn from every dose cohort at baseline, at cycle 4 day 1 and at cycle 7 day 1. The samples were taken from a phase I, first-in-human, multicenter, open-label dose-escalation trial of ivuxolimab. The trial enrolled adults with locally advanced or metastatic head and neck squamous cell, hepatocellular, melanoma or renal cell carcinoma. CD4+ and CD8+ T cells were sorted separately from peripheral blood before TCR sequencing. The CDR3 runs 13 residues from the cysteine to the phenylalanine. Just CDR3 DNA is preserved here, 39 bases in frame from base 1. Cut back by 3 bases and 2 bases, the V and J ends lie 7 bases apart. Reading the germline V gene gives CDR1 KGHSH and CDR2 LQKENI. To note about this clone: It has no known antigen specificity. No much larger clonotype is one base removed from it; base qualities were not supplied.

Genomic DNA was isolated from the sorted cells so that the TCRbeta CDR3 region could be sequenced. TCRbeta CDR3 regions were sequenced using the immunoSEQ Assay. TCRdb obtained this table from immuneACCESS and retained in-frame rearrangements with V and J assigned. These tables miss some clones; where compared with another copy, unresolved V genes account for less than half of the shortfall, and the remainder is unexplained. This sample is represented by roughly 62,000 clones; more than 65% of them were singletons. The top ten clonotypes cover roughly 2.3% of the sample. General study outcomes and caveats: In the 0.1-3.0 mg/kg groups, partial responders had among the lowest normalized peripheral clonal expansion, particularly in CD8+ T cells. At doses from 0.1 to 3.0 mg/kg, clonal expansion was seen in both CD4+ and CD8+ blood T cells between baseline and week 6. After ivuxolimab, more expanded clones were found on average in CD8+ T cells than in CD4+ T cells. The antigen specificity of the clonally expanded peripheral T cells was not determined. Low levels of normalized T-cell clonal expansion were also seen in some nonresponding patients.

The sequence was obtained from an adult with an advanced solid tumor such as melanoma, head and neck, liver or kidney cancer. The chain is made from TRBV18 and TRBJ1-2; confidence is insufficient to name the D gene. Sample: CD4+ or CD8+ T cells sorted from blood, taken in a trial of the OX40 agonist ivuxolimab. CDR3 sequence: CASSPIENYGYTF. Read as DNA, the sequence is TGTGCCAGCTCACCTATCGAAAACTATGGCTACACCTTC.